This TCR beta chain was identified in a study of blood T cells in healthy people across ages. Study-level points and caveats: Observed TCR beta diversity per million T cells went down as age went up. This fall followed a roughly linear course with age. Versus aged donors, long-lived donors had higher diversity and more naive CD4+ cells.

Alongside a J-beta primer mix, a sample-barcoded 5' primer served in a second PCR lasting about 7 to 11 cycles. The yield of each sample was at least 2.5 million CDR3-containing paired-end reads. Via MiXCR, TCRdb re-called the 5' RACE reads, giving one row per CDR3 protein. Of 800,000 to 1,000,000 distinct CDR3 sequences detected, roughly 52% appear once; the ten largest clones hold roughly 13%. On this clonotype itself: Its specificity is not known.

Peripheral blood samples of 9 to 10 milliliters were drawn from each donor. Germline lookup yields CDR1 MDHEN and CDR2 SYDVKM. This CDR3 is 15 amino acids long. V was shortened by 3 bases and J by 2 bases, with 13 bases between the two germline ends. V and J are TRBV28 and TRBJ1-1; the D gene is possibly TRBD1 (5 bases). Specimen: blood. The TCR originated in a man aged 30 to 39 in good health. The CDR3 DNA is TGTGCCAGCAGTTTCCCAGGGACTCACAACACTGAAGCTTTCTTT. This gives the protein CASSFPGTHNTEAFF.